The sample holds many counts of the clone carrying this T cell receptor beta chain. Its antigen remains unknown. This sample is drawn from a study of T cell repertoires in cytomegalovirus infection. Study as a whole: Through public TCR beta signatures, both CMV infection and matching HLA type were indicated.

Overall study findings and caveats: Dominating the ex vivo response were HLA-C-restricted CMV-specific TCR beta clonotypes. Adding up the frequency of public TCR beta families identified people who carried CMV plus the relevant HLA.

Trimming removed 1 base from V and 1 base from J; junction bases left unmatched: 9. This CDR3 comprises 18 residues. Germline CDR1 SGHVS, CDR2 FNYEAQ. TCRdb analysed the reads with MiXCR anew, one entry per CDR3 protein. The sample includes about 230,000 distinct CDR3 sequences, about 23% of them seen just once. The sample comprised CD8+ T cells from PBMCs. This chain connects TRBV7-6 to TRBJ2-3, with TRBD2 matching 9 bases. The TCR originated in a human donor in good health (CMV status not recorded). Some clones in this sample may be carry-over from other donors' samples. The CDR3 loop is CASSLGRKTSGRTDTQYF. The CDR3, as DNA: TGTGCCAGCAGCTTAGGGAGGAAGACTAGCGGTCGCACAGATACGCAGTATTTT. Filled out from reference TRBV7-6 and TRBJ2-3, the complete variable domain reads GAGVSQSPRYKVTKRGQDVALRCDPISGHVSLYWYRQALGQGPEFLTYFNYEAQQDKSGLPNDRFSAERPEGSISTLTIQRTEQRDSAMYRCASSLGRKTSGRTDTQYFGPGTRLTVL.